The T cell receptor beta chain described here comes from a study of blood T cell repertoires in COVID-19. About the study: Samples taken during acute and convalescent COVID-19 were collected in the United States, Italy and Spain.

Living in 24 US areas, the participants were between 18 and 89 years of age. Measured with immunoSEQ multiplex PCR; TCRdb has only the in-frame clones, and not every one. Of fewer than 250,000 clones in the sample, around 89% were seen once. The germline gives CDR1 SGDLS, CDR2 YYNGEE. V shed 0 bases and J 6 bases; nucleotides not matched to a gene: 6. CDR3 size: 15 residues. The chain uses TRBV9 and TRBJ2-7; 10 positions match TRBD1. The specimen was PBMCs or T cells enriched from blood (not recorded which). This receptor was obtained from a woman between 18 and 29 years old who had recovered from COVID-19. The DNA of the CDR3 is TGTGCCAGCAGCGTAGCAGAGGGACAGGGGCCCGAGCAGTACTTC. Its translation: CASSVAEGQGPEQYF.